The source of this T cell receptor (beta chain) is a study of T-cell memory formation after mild COVID-19. Turning to this clonotype: Its specificity is unknown.

Study-wide results and limits: Second-wave clones peaking on day 37 lacked confirmed SARS-CoV-2 specificity.

In TCRdb, the 5' RACE reads were re-called with MiXCR into one record per CDR3 protein. The sample includes about 560,000 distinct CDR3 sequences, approximately 21% of them seen just once. V lost 3 bases to trimming and J lost 4 bases; unmatched junction nucleotides: 7. Germline V CDR1 and CDR2: SQVTM, ANQGSEA. CDR3 length: 14 amino acids. This TCR came from an adult woman who had mild COVID-19 (a few samples of this study predate the infection). Cell type and time point are not known. The rearrangement joins TRBV29-1 to TRBJ2-7; 9 positions match TRBD1. The sample was PBMCs or a T cell subset sorted from them (not recorded which). For the CDR3, the DNA is TGCAGCGTTGAGGAGGGGACAGGGAATTACGAGCAGTACTTC. Residues: CSVEEGTGNYEQYF.